The 11 T cell receptor beta chains given below trace back to one sample, sequenced in a study of cytomegalovirus exposure and HLA in healthy donors. Both 60 Vbeta primers and 13 Jbeta primers went into the PCR. Libraries were prepared by immunoSEQ multiplex PCR; TCRdb keeps only in-frame clonotypes and omits some of them. Of around 100,000 clones in the sample, 76% were seen once. The sequenced sample was PBMCs. Receptors originate from a woman between 18 and 29 years old in good health and CMV-seropositive.

The J gene is TRBJ1-3, the V gene TRBV6-6; 7 positions match TRBD1. V dropped 6 bases and J dropped 9; count of bases not matched to a gene: 8. Looked up from germline, CDR1 is MNHNY and CDR2 is SVGAGI (reference sequence). The CDR3 is 13 amino acids. The CDR3 nucleotides are TGTGCCAGCAGCGACAGGGTTCAGAGCACCATATATTTT. Protein product: CASSDRVQSTIYF.

The chain links TRBV6-5 to TRBJ1-4; 8 bases match TRBD1. This CDR3 is 14 amino acids long. Trimming took 10 bases from V and 3 from J; bases not matched to a gene: 7. From germline, CDR1 is MNHEY and CDR2 SVGAGI. DNA for the CDR3: TGTGCCAATAATACAGGGGGAGCTAATGAAAAACTGTTTTTT. It yields the protein CANNTGGANEKLFF.

This sequence joins TRBV2 and TRBJ2-3; D remains ambiguous. The germline V gene encodes CDR1 SNHLY and CDR2 FYNNEI. CDR3 length: 15 residues. The V end was cut by 2 bases, the J end by 1 base, with 10 bases between. Written as DNA, the CDR3 is TGTGCCAGCAGTGAAACTGCCCAGGGCACAGATACGCAGTATTTT. Amino acids: CASSETAQGTDTQYF.

V usage is TRBV4-3 and J usage is TRBJ2-5; 7 bases are a match to TRBD1. CDR1 and CDR2 (germline): LGHNA, YSLEER. This CDR3 comprises 17 residues. V lost 3 bases, J lost 0 bases, and 10 bases stayed unmatched. The CDR3 DNA sequence: TGCGCCAGCAGCCATTATACGGGACAGACGTACCAAGAGACCCAGTACTTC. The encoded protein is CASSHYTGQTYQETQYF.

The J gene is TRBJ1-5, the V gene TRBV19; 7 bases are a match to TRBD1. The CDR3 is made up of 14 amino acids. J lost 4 bases, V lost 6 bases, and 6 bases had no gene match. From germline, CDR1 is LNHDA and CDR2 SQIVND (reference sequence). CDR3 DNA sequence: TGTGCCAGTAGCAAGACAGGGTCAAATCAGCCCCAGCATTTT. This gives the protein CASSKTGSNQPQHF.

This rearrangement joins TRBV19 to TRBJ2-2, with a weak D call TRBD1 (5 bases). The germline V and J ends were trimmed by 6 bases and 1 base, with 12 bases remaining between them. The CDR3 has 15 residues. The germline CDR1 and CDR2 sequences are LNHDA and SQIVND (reference sequence). The CDR3 reads CASSLQTVNTGELFF. DNA for the CDR3: TGTGCCAGTAGCCTTCAGACAGTGAACACCGGGGAGCTGTTTTTT.

The V call is TRBV29-1, the J call TRBJ2-3, with 8 positions matching TRBD2. J was trimmed by 6 bases and V by 5 bases; bases with no gene match: 10. Germline V gives CDR1 SQVTM, CDR2 ANQGSEA. The CDR3 consists of 14 residues. DNA of the CDR3: TGCAGCGTTACTGGAGCGGGAGCGGCGGATACGCAGTATTTT. Its protein product is CSVTGAGAADTQYF.

The chain links TRBV29-1 to TRBJ1-4, with 9 bases matching TRBD1. The CDR3 is 12 residues long. Germline V gives CDR1 SQVTM, CDR2 ANQGSEA. With V trimmed by 0 bases and J by 10 bases, 0 bases remained unmatched. CDR3 residues: CSVEEGQGKLFF. CDR3 sequence (DNA): TGCAGCGTTGAAGAGGGACAGGGAAAACTGTTTTTT.

This clone occurred a few times. The chain uses TRBV6-5 and TRBJ2-7, with 7 bases lining up with TRBD1. Germline-derived CDR1 and CDR2 are MNHEY and SVGAGI. With V trimmed by 2 bases and J by 5 bases, 3 bases remained unmatched. This CDR3 is built from 13 residues. CDR3 bases: TGTGCCAGCAGTTACCCGGACAGGAACGAGCAGTACTTC. Translation gives CASSYPDRNEQYF.

The gene calls are TRBV28 and TRBJ1-1, with 9 bases lining up with TRBD1. Germline CDR1 is MDHEN and CDR2 is SYDVKM. CDR3 length: 15 residues. V lost 5 bases, J lost 7 bases, and 11 bases stayed unmatched. This CDR3 reads CASSITGTGSLEAFF. The CDR3 DNA reads TGTGCCAGCAGTATAACCGGGACAGGGAGCCTTGAAGCTTTCTTT. Supplemented by reference TRBV28 and TRBJ1-1, the full variable domain reads DVKVTQSSRYLVKRTGEKVFLECVQDMDHENMFWYRQDPGLGLRLIYFSYDVKMKEKGDIPEGYSVSREKKERFSLILESASTNQTSMYLCASSITGTGSLEAFFGQGTRLTVV.

This clone was seen a single time. V usage is TRBV19 and J usage is TRBJ2-1; D might be TRBD2 (6 bases). CDR1 and CDR2 (germline): LNHDA, SQIVND (reference sequence). This CDR3 region has 12 residues. The V end was cut by 9 bases, the J end by 6 bases, with 12 bases between. The CDR3 DNA reads as TGTGCCAGCGGGGGAGCCCCCAATGAGCAGTTCTTC. It encodes CASGGAPNEQFF.